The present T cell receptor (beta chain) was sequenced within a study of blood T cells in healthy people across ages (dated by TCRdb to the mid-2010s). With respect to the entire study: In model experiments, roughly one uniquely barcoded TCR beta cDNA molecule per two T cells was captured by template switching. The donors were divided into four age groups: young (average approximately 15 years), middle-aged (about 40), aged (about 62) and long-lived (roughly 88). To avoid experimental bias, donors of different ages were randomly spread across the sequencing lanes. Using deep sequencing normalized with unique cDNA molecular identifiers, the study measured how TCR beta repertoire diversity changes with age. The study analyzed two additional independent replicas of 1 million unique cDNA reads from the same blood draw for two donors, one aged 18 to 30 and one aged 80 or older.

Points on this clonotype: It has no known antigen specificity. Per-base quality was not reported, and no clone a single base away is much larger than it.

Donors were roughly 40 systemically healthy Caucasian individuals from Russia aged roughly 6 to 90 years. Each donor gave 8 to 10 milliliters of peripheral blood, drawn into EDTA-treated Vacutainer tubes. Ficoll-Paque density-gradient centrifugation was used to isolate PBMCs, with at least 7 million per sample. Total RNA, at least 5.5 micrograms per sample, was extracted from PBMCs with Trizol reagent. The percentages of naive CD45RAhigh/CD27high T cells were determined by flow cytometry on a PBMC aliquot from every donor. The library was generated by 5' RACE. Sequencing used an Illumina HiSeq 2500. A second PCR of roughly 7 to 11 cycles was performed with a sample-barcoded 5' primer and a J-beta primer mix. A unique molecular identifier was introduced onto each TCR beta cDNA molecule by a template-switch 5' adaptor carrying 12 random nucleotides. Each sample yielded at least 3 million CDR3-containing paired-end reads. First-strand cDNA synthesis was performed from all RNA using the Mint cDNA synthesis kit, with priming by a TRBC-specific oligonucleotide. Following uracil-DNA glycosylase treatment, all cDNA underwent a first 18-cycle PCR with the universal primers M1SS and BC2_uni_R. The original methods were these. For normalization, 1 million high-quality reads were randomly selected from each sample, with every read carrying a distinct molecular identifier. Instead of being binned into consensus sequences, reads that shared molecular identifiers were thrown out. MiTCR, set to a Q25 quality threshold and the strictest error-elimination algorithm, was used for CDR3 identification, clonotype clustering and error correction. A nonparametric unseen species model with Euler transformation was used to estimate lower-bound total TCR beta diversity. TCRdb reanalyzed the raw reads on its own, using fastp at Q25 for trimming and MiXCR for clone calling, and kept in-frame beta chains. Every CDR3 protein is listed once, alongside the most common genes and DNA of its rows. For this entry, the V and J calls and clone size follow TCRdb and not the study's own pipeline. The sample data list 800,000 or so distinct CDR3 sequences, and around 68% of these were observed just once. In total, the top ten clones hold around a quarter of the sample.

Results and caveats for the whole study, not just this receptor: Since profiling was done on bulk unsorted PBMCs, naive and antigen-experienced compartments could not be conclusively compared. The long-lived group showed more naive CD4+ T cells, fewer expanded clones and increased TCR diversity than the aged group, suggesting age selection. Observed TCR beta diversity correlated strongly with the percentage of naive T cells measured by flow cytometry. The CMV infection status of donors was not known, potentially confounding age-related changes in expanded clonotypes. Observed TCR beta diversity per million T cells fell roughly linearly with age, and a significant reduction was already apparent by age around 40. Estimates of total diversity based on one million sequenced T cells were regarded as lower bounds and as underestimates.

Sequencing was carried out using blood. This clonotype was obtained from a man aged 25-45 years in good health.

The nucleotides are TGTGCCAGTAGTCCGGGCACAGGGAGGTACACCGGGGAGCTGTTTTTT. It codes for CASSPGTGRYTGELFF. The rearranged segments are TRBV19 and TRBJ2-2; the D segment may tentatively be TRBD1 or TRBD2, each giving 6 matched bases. V drops 5 bases and J drops 3 bases, leaving 16 bases in between. Including the terminal cysteine and phenylalanine, the CDR3 comprises 16 residues. The kept DNA is CDR3 alone, 48 bases in frame from the first base. The germline V gene (reference sequence) provides CDR1 LNHDA and CDR2 SQIVND.